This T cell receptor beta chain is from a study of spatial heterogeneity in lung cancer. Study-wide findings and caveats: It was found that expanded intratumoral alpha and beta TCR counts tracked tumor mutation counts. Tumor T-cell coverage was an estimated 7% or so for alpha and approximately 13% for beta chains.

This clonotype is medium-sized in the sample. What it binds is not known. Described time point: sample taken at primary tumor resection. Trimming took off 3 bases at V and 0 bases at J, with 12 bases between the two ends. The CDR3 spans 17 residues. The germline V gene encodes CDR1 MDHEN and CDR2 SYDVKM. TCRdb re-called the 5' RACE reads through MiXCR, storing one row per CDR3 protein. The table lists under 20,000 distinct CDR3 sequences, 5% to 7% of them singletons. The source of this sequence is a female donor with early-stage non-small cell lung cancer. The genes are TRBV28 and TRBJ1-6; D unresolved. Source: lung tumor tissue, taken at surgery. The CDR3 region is CASSLGGGSSYNSPLHF. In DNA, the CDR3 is TGTGCCAGCAGTTTGGGCGGCGGGAGCTCCTATAATTCACCCCTCCACTTT.